This T cell receptor beta chain was recorded in a study of blood T cell repertoires in COVID-19. About the study: The samples span acute and convalescent COVID-19 from the United States, Italy and Spain. Sources were T cells, B-cell-depleted T cells, or PBMCs; the material itself was cDNA or gDNA.

The V gene's germline CDR1 is SNHLY and CDR2 FYNNEI. Trimming stripped 6 bases from V and 5 bases from J, with 21 bases between. The CDR3 extends over 16 amino acids. In the original workflow: Estimates of nucleated cell counts were drawn from the amplification of reference gene primers. TCRdb's copy holds only in-frame clones and misses some; the assay was immunoSEQ multiplex PCR. Clone size and V and J calls were adopted from that table, with D and trimming inferred from the DNA. This repertoire shows around 150,000 clones, 86% found once; its top ten account for roughly 8.2%. The chain carries TRBV2 and TRBJ2-3, with TRBD1 as a possible D gene (6 bases). This receptor was obtained from a man between 60 and 70 years old with acute or convalescent COVID-19. Sequences were obtained from peripheral blood. The CDR3 spells CASSFDRPRGGDTQYF. The DNA of the CDR3 is TGTGCCAGCAGCTTTGACAGGCCTCGGGGCGGAGATACGCAGTATTTT.